The entry below gives a single T cell receptor (beta chain) sequence along with its context. The data belong to a study of blood T cell repertoires in COVID-19. Study-level background: Nucleic acid was either cDNA or gDNA, and it came from T cells, B-cell-depleted T cells, or PBMCs.

Original data processing: Using reference gene primer amplification, nucleated cell counts were estimated. The protocol was immunoSEQ multiplex PCR, while the TCRdb copy is restricted to in-frame clones and leaves out a portion. The V and J calls and the clone size are those of that table, but D and trimming were determined from the DNA. The sample lists around 79,000 clones; 65% to 90% were seen once. There are 14 residues in the CDR3. Germline V lookup: CDR1 SGDLS, CDR2 YYNGEE. V lost 0 bases and J 4 bases, leaving 10 bases between the germline ends. The sample comprised peripheral blood. The chain employs TRBV9 and TRBJ2-5; no clear D. This clonotype was sampled from a woman aged 55-69 years with acute or convalescent COVID-19. The CDR3 sequence is CASSVGSGGETQYF. Here the CDR3 DNA reads TGTGCCAGCAGCGTAGGATCCGGTGGAGAGACCCAGTACTTC.